This TCR beta chain was captured by sequencing in a study of blood T cell repertoires in COVID-19. Data came from immunoSEQ multiplex PCR; TCRdb stores just in-frame clones and leaves some out. Of about 480,000 clones in the sample, about 89% were seen once. This CDR3 is 15 amino acids long. V lost 1 base, J lost 5 bases, and 3 bases stayed unmatched. CDR1 and CDR2 from the germline V gene are SEHNR and FQNEAQ (reference sequence). The genes are TRBV7-9 and TRBJ1-5; TRBD1 agrees at 9 bases. This TCR derives from a woman aged 25 to 39 with acute or convalescent COVID-19. The specimen was peripheral blood. The CDR3 spells CASSLGQGGYQPQHF. The CDR3, as DNA: TGTGCCAGCAGCTTAGGACAGGGGGGGTATCAGCCCCAGCATTTT. The entire variable domain, with the rest obtained from reference TRBV7-9 and TRBJ1-5, is as follows: DTGVSQNPRHKITKRGQNVTFRCDPISEHNRLYWYRQTLGQGPEFLTYFQNEAQLEKSRLLSDRFSAERPKGSFSTLEIQRTEQGDSAMYLCASSLGQGGYQPQHFGDGTRLSIL.